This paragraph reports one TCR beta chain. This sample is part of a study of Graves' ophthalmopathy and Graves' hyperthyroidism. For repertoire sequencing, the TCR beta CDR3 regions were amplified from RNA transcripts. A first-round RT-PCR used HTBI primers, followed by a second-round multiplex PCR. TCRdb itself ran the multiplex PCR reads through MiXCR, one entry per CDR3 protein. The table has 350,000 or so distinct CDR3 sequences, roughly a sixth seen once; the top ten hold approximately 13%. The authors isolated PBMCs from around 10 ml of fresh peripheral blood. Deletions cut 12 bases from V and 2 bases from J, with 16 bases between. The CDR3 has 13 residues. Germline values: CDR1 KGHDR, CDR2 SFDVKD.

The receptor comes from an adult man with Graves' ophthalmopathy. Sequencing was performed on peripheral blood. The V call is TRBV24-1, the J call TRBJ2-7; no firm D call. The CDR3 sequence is CASRHRRTYEQYF. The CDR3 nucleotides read TGTGCCTCCCGACACCGCCGTACCTACGAGCAGTACTTC.